This TCR beta chain was observed in a study of CD8 T cells in ankylosing spondylitis. Study findings and constraints: The authors reported significant enrichment of disease-linked clones in matched ankylosing spondylitis synovial fluid. As for the disease-linked clones, they showed a CD8+ phenotype and occurred at relatively low frequencies in peripheral blood. For ankylosing spondylitis blood, a TCR beta motif of 7 or 8 highly homologous variants appeared characteristic.

The TCR beta libraries were generated through quantitative 5'-RACE incorporating molecular barcodes. TCRdb reprocessed the 5' RACE reads via MiXCR and lists one record per CDR3 protein. Here the sample spans 150,000 to 250,000 distinct CDR3 sequences, 9.5% to 15% being singletons. Note on this clonotype: Its antigen is not known.

This TCR came from a male donor with ankylosing spondylitis or in good health (not recorded which). Sequencing was carried out using blood, either unsorted or a sorted T cell fraction (not recorded which).

The CDR3 DNA reads TGTGCCAGCTCACCATTGAAAGGGATCGAGCAGTACTTC. This encodes CASSPLKGIEQYF. The chain combines TRBV18 with TRBJ2-7; no clear D. CDR3 length equals 13 residues. Trimming removed 2 bases from V and 6 bases from J, with 11 bases in between. Germline values: CDR1 KGHSH, CDR2 LQKENI.